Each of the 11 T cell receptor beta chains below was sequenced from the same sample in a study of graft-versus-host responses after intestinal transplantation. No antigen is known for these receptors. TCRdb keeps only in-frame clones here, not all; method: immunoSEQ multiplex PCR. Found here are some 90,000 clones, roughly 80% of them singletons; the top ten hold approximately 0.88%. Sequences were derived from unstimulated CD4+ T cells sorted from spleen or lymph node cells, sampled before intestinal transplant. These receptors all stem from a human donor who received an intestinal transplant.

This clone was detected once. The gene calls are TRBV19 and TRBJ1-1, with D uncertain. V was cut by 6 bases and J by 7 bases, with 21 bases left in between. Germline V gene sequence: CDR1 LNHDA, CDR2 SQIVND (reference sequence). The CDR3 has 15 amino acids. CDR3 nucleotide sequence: TGTGCCAGTAGAACCAATGAGGGTCCAAGAGGTGAAGCTTTCTTT. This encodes CASRTNEGPRGEAFF.

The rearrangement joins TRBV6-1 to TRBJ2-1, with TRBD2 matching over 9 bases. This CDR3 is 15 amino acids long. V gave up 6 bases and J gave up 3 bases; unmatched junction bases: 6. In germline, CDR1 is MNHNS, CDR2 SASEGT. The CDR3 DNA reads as TGTGCCAGCAGGCGAGGTAGCGGGGGCTACAATGAGCAGTTCTTC. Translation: CASRRGSGGYNEQFF.

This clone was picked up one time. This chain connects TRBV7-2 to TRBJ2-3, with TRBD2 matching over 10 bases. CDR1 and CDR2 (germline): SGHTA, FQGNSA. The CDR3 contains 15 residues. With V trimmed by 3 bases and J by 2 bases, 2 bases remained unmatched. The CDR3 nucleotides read TGTGCCAGCAGCTTTAGCGGGGGGACCACAGATACGCAGTATTTT. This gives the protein CASSFSGGTTDTQYF.

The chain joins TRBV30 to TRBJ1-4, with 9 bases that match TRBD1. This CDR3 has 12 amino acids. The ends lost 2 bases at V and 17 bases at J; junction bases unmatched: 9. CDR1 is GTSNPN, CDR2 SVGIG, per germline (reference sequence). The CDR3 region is CAWSSRTGVVFF. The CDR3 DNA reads TGTGCCTGGAGTTCGCGGACAGGGGTTGTATTTTTT. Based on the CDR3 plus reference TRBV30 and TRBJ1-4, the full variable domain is SQTIHQWPATLVQPVGSPLSLECTVEGTSNPNLYWYRQAAGRGLQLLFYSVGIGQISSEVPQNLSASRPQDRQFILSSKKLLLSDSGFYLCAWSSRTGVVFFGSGTQLSVL.

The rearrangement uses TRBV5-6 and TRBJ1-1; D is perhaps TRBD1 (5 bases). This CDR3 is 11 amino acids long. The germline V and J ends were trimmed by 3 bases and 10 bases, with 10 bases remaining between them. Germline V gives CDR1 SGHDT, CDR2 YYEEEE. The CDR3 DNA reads TGTGCCAGCAGCTGGGGGGGGATAGCTTTCTTT. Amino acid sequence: CASSWGGIAFF.

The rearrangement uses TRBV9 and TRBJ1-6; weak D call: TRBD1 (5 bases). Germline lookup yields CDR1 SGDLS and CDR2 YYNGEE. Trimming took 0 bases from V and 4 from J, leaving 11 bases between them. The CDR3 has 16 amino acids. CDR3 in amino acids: CASSVDGGDYNSPLHF. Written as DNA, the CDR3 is TGTGCCAGCAGCGTAGACGGGGGGGATTATAATTCACCCCTCCACTTT.

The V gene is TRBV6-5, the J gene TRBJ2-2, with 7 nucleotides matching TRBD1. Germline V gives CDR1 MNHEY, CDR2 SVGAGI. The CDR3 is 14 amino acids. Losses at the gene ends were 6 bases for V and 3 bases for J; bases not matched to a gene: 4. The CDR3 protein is CASRFDRDTGELFF. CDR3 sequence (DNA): TGTGCCAGCAGATTTGACAGGGACACCGGGGAGCTGTTTTTT.

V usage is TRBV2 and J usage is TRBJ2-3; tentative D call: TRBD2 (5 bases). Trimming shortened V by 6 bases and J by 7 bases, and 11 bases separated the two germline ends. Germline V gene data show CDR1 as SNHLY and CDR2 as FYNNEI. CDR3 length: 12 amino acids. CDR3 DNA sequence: TGTGCCAGCAGCCGACTCGGGAATACGCAGTATTTT. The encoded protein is CASSRLGNTQYF.

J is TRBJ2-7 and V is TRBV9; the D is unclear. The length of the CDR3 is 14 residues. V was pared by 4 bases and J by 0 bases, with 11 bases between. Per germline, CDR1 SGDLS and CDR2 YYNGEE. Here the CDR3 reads CASSRDLLSYEQYF. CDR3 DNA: TGTGCCAGCAGCCGAGACTTGCTCTCCTACGAGCAGTACTTC.

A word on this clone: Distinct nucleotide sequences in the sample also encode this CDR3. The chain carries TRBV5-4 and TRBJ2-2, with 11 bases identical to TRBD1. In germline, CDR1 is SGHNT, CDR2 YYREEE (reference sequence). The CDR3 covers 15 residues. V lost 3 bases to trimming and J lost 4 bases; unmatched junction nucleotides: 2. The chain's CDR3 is CASSSGTGGTGELFF. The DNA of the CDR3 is TGTGCCAGCAGCTCCGGGACAGGGGGCACCGGGGAGCTGTTTTTT.

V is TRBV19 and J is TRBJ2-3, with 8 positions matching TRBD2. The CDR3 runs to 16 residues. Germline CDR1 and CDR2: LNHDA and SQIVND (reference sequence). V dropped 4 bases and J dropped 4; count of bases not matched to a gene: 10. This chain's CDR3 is CASSSYGLAGADTQYF. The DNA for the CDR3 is TGTGCCAGTAGTAGCTACGGACTAGCCGGGGCAGATACGCAGTATTTT.